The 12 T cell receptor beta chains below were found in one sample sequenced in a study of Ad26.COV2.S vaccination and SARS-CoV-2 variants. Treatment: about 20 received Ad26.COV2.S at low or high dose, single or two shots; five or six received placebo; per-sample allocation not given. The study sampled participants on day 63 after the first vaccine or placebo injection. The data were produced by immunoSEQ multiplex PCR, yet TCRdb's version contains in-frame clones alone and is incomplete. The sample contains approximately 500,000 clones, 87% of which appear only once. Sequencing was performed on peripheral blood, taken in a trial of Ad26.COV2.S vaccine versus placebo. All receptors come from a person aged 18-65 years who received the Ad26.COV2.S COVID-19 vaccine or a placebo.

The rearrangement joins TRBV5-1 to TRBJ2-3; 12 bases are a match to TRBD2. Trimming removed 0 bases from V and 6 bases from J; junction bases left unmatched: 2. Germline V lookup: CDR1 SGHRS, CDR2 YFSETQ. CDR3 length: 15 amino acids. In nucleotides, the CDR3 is TGCGCCAGCAGCTTGGGTCTAGCGGGAGGGGATACGCAGTATTTT. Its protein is CASSLGLAGGDTQYF.

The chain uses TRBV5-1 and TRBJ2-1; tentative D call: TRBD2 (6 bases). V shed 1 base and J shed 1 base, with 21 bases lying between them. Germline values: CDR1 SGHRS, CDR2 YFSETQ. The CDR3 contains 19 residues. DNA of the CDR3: TGCGCCAGCAGCTTGCGGGACTCCGGGAGAGGGACGTCCTACAATGAGCAGTTCTTC. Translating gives CASSLRDSGRGTSYNEQFF.

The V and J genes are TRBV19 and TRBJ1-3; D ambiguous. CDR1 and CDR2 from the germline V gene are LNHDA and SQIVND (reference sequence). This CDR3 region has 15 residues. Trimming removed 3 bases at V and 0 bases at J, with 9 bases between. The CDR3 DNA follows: TGTGCCAGTAGTATCGACTCGGGCTCTGGAAACACCATATATTTT. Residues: CASSIDSGSGNTIYF.

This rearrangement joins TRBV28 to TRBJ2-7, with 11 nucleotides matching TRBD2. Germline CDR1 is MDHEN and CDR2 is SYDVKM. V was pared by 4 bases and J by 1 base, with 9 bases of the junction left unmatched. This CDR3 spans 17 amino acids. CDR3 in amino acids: CASSSTGLADTSYEQYF. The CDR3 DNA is TGTGCCAGCAGTTCCACGGGACTAGCGGATACGTCCTACGAGCAGTACTTC.

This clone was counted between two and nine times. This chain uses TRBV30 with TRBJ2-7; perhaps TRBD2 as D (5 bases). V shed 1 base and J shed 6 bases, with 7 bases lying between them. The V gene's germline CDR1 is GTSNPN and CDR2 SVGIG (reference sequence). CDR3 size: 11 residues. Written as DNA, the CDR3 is TGTGCCTGGAGTGGAGGGTTCGAGCAGTACTTC. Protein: CAWSGGFEQYF.

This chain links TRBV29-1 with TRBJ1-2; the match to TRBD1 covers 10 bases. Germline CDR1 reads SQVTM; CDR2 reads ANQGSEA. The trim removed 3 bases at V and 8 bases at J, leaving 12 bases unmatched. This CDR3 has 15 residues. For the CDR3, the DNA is TGCAGCGTTGACAAAATGGGACAGGGGCGCCAGGGCTACACCTTC. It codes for CSVDKMGQGRQGYTF.

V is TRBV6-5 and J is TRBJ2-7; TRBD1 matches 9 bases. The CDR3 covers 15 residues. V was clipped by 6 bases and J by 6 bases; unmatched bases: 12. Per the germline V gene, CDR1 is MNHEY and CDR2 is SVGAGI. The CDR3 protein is CASSTAAGTGLEQYF. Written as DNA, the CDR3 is TGTGCCAGCAGCACTGCAGCCGGGACAGGGCTCGAGCAGTACTTC.

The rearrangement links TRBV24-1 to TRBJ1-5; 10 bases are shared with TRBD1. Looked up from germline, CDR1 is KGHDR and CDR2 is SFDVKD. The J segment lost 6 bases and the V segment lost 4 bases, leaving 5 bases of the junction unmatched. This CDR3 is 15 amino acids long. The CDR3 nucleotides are TGTGCCACCAGTGACCCGACAGGGGGCGGTCAGCCCCAGCATTTT. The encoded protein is CATSDPTGGGQPQHF.

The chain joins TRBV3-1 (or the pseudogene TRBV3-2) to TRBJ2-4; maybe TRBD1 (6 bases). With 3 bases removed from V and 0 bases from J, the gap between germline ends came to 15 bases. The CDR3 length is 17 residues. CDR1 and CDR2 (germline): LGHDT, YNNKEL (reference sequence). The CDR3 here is CASSQVGGPLAKNIQYF. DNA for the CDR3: TGTGCCAGCAGCCAGGTAGGGGGACCTTTAGCCAAAAACATTCAGTACTTC.

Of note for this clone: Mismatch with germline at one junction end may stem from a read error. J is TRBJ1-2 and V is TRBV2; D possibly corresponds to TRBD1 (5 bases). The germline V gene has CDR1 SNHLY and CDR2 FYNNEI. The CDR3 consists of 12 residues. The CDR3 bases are TGTGCCAGCAGTGACCGTTTGGGGGTTAGCGCCTTC. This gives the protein CASSDRLGVSAF.

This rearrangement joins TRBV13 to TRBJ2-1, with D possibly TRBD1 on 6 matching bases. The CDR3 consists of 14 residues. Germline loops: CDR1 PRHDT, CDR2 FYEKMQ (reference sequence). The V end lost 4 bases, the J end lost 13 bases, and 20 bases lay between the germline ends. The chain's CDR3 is CASSSGQTRRSQFF. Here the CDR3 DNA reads TGTGCCAGCAGCTCCGGACAGACCCGCCGCTCCCAGTTCTTC.

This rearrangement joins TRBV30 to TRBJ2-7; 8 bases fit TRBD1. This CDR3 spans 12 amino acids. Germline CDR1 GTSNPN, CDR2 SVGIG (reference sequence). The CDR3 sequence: CVSGRGLREQYF. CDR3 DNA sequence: TGTGTATCTGGCAGGGGGCTTCGCGAGCAGTACTTC.